This note documents a single T cell receptor (beta chain) sequence. This clonotype was found a few times. No antigen is known for it. One end of the junction does not line up with germline, which may come from a read error. The data belong to a study of molecular identifiers for immune sequencing clone quantification (dated by TCRdb to 2017 to 2018). About the investigation overall: For a replicate experiment, RNA from roughly 21,000 or 96,000 naive CD8 T cells was divided into five aliquots, of which four were sequenced. This methods study benchmarked molecular-identifier clustering-based TCR repertoire sequencing (MIDCIRS) and TCR RNA copy counting, using CD8 T cells to do so.

The method behind the library was PCR. The data were produced on an Illumina HiSeq 4000. Preparation of bulk TCR libraries followed a previously described approach, with the TCR primers listed in Table S5. Purification of total RNA was performed with the Qiagen AllPrep DNA/RNA kit. Reads from multiple sequencing runs of the same library were pooled before analysis. As for how the authors treated the data: Only reads with exact TCR constant sequence were kept, trimmed to 150 nt, and grouped by their 12-nt molecular barcodes. Reads inside each barcode group were sub-clustered using a 15% Levenshtein threshold, and a quality-weighted consensus sequence was constructed for each RNA molecule. Non-functional sequences were excluded, and lower-count sequences lying one edit away from another sequence were also excluded. Barcode sub-clusters with fewer than 20% of the maximum read count were removed, based on fitting two negative binomial distributions. TCRdb cleaned the public reads at Q25 with fastp, built clones with MiXCR and kept in-frame beta chains. Every distinct CDR3 protein forms one entry, paired with its most common genes and DNA. TCRdb's processing, not the authors' own work, is the source of the V and J calls. This sample holds around 86,000 distinct CDR3 sequences; roughly 19% were observed only once. The biggest ten clones account for 0.85% of the sample.

The CDR3 holds 14 amino acids from the cysteine to the phenylalanine. Just the 42-base CDR3 DNA is kept, in frame starting at base 1. Naive CD8 T cell libraries were made from around 18,000 to 910,000 sorted cells using 10%, 30% or 50% of purified RNA. Naive CD8 T cells were FACS-sorted as CD8+CD4-CCR7+CD45RA+ on a BD FACSAria II into RLT Plus buffer. Around 10 TCR copies' worth of Jurkat RNA were spiked into about 20,000-1,100,000 naive CD8 T cell samples to test detection sensitivity. CD8 T cells were enriched with RosetteSep CD8+ T Cell Enrichment Cocktail and Ficoll-Paque, followed by ACK red cell lysis. Study-wide conclusions, independent of this receptor: Even against a background of one million naive CD8 T cells, spiked-in Jurkat TCR RNA amounting to a single cell's worth was reported to be detectable. Modeling estimated 3 to 3.5 recovered TCR RNA copies per cell, compared with around 9.7 by digital PCR, which implies 30% to 35% capture efficiency. When barcode sub-clustering was omitted, TCR diversity was inflated by chimeric consensus sequences, with chimeras reaching as high as 47%. Spiked-in Jurkat TCR RNA (about ten copies' worth), which is not part of the donor repertoire, was contained in the naive libraries. Identical TCR molecules sharing a barcode could cause highly expanded clone sizes to be underestimated. Clones above 20 RNA copies held over 99% of molecules in CMV-specific effector cells but under 1% in naive cells.

The source material was naive CD8+ T cells from blood, with Jurkat cell RNA spiked in. This specimen's cell subset or site label, per the study, means: FACS-sorted CD8+CD4-CCR7+CD45RA+ naive T cells. This TCR derives from a human donor in good health. Some libraries in this study had Jurkat cell RNA spiked in. The sequence is built from TRBV12-3 or TRBV12-4 and TRBJ2-5, and the D gene may be TRBD1, 6 bases matching. The DNA is TGTGCCTGCAGTTCAACAGGGATTCAAGAGACCCAGTACTTC. Its translation reads: CACSSTGIQETQYF.